This T cell receptor (beta chain) was sequenced in a study of immune evolution from preneoplasia to lung adenocarcinoma (dated by TCRdb to about 2021). For the wider study: No AAH lesions showed HLA loss of heterozygosity, compared with 7% of AIS, 15% of MIA and under 35% of ADC lesions. The study used immune gene expression, TCR sequencing and multiplex immunofluorescence to profile the immune contexture of lung adenocarcinoma precursors and invasive adenocarcinoma. Resected precursor lesions (AAH, AIS, MIA) and invasive adenocarcinomas were compared against paired morphologically normal lung tissue. The sample size depended on which specimens were available, not on a prior power calculation. The immune data were integrated with whole exome sequencing and methylation data obtained from the same cohort of nodules. A total of around 56 patients with pulmonary nodules who underwent surgical resection were included in the overall cohort. TCR sequencing data came from approximately 56 patients. According to the study, some 97 samples were used for TCR sequencing. POLYSOLVER was used to infer Class I HLA alleles from exome data, and LOHHLA was used to detect allele-specific HLA loss.

General conclusions and limits of the study: Because all patients came from Japan and China, whether the findings apply to Western populations was uncertain. The highest T cell clonality was observed in KRAS-mutant nodules compared with EGFR-mutant or double wild-type lesions. Clonality was highest in normal lung, while later-stage lesions appeared to show lower clonality but higher T cell density and diversity. Normal lung had the highest top T cell clone frequencies, and these frequencies appeared to fall progressively from AAH through AIS, MIA and invasive adenocarcinoma. Findings were based on association rather than direct causation; larger cohorts with long-term follow-up and longitudinal biopsies were deemed needed.

Using the immunoSEQ hsTCRbeta Kit, TCR beta CDR3 regions were sequenced from DNA. As for the original processing: The ImmunoSEQ Analyzer was used to analyse the TCR sequencing data. T cell clonality was defined as 1 minus Pielou's evenness computed on productive rearrangements. The inverse Simpson index, applied to productive templates, was used to measure T cell diversity. T cell density was defined as TCR beta template counts normalized to usable DNA, with usable DNA estimated by amplification and sequencing of housekeeping genes. Two-sided Kruskal-Wallis tests were used to compare TCR metrics between histologic stages. Held by TCRdb, this immuneACCESS table contains in-frame sequences only and omits some clones. Under half of the omission traces to an unresolved V gene where checked; the cause of the rest is unknown. That table is the source of V, J and clone size, and D and trimming were worked out from the DNA. This sample holds 10,000 or so clones; more than 75% were observed only once. The top ten hold around 9% of the sample.

Between the mid-2010s and the late 2010s, the patients underwent resection in either Japan or China. Histologic diagnosis of each case was confirmed independently by two lung cancer pathologists on H&E slides. For nucleic acid extraction, premalignant or tumor cells were enriched by macro-dissection following pathologic assessment. FFPE tissue was used for DNA isolation with the AllPrep DNA/RNA FFPE Kit. In regard to this clone: What antigen it recognizes has not been identified. No much larger clonotype is one base removed from it; base qualities were not supplied.

The sequencing sample was made of FFPE minimally invasive lung adenocarcinoma tissue. The sample's cell subset or site label, in plain terms: micro-invasive lung adenocarcinoma (MIA). The sequence was collected from a donor older than 65 with lung adenocarcinoma.

CDR3 reads: CASSQPSRGYTF. Read as DNA, the sequence is TGTGCCAGCAGTCAACCCTCGCGTGGCTACACCTTC. The V gene is TRBV28 and the J gene is TRBJ1-2, with the D segment identity uncertain. V gives up 5 bases and J gives up 7 bases, and the segment between their germline ends measures 11 bases. Counted from cysteine to phenylalanine, this CDR3 has 12 amino acids. Only the CDR3 portion is preserved as DNA: 36 bases, with reading frame beginning at the first base. CDR1 and CDR2 are drawn from the germline V gene: MDHEN, SYDVKM.